This is a list of T cell receptor beta chains from one sample in a study of blood T cells in healthy people across ages. TCRdb re-called the 5' RACE reads through MiXCR, storing one row per CDR3 protein. Of approximately 1.5 million distinct CDR3 sequences listed, around 36% are singletons. The material sequenced was blood. The receptor source for this set is a woman under 40 in good health. The CDR3 runs from the conserved cysteine through the conserved F or W. Fields, in order: D gene, V gene, J gene, clone size, CDR3 DNA, CDR3 protein. D genes are given only for firm matches. Expanded clones get a size class; other rows say once, few or many, or leave the size out.

TRBD1	TRBV30	TRBJ2-2	few	TGTGCCTGGAGTGGGGACAGGGGAGGCACCGGGGAGCTGTTTTTT	CAWSGDRGGTGELFF
.	TRBV15	TRBJ2-5	few	TGTGCCACCGGTAGACTGCCGACTCCGACTCAAGAGACCCAGTACTTC	CATGRLPTPTQETQYF
TRBD2	TRBV10-3	TRBJ2-4	.	TGTGCCATCAGTGACGAGCTAGCGGGAGATGGGGCCAAAAACATTCAGTACTTC	CAISDELAGDGAKNIQYF
.	TRBV7-9	TRBJ2-2	.	TGTGCCGGCAGCACCACGTGGGTAGCGAACACCGGGGAGCTGTTTTTT	CAGSTTWVANTGELFF
.	TRBV3-1	TRBJ2-3	once	TGTGCCAGCAGCCAAGAGTACAGCACAGATACGCAGTATTTT	CASSQEYSTDTQYF
TRBD1	TRBV20-1	TRBJ2-3	.	TGCAGTGCTCCCGGGGACAGACGTGGAGATACGCAGTATTTT	CSAPGDRRGDTQYF
.	TRBV6-1	TRBJ2-1	few	TGTGCCAGCAGTGATAGAGGGGGTTTGAATCTCATCTCCTACAATGAGCAGTTCTTC	CASSDRGGLNLISYNEQFF
.	TRBV2	TRBJ2-3	few	TGTGCCAGCAGTGAAGAGTGGCTTCGGGGTACGCAGTATTTT	CASSEEWLRGTQYF
.	TRBV7-9	TRBJ1-2	.	TGTGCCAGCAGCTCGCCCGAACCGGGACTGGGTTCCTATGGCTACACCTTC	CASSSPEPGLGSYGYTF
.	TRBV7-8	TRBJ1-5	few	TGTGCCAGCAGCTTAATAACGGGGAATCAGCCCCAGCATTTT	CASSLITGNQPQHF
.	TRBV6-1	TRBJ2-5	few	TGTGCCAGCAGTGAGAGGGATATGGAGACCCAGTACTTC	CASSERDMETQYF
.	TRBV7-9	TRBJ1-5	many	TGTGCCAGCAGCTTGCTCAATCAGCCCCAGCATTTT	CASSLLNQPQHF
TRBD1	TRBV20-1	TRBJ2-5	few	TGCAGTGCTAGAGGCTCACAGGGGGCAGGCGAGACCCAGTACTTC	CSARGSQGAGETQYF
.	TRBV6-6	TRBJ2-3	.	TGTGCCCGCTCGACTAGCACAGATACGCAGTATTTT	CARSTSTDTQYF
.	TRBV29-1	TRBJ1-2	few	TGCAGCGCCGGGTCGCAGGATGGCTACACCTTC	CSAGSQDGYTF
TRBD1	TRBV6-5	TRBJ1-2	.	TGTGCCAGCAGTTTTAGACAGGGGGTCGGCTACACCTTC	CASSFRQGVGYTF
.	TRBV4-1	TRBJ2-7	few	TGCGCCAGCAGCCAAATACCTAGGAGCTCCTACGAGCAGTACTTC	CASSQIPRSSYEQYF
TRBD2	TRBV5-1	TRBJ2-1	.	TGCGCCAGCAGCTCCGGGACTAGCGGGAGTTTCTTTAATGAGCAGTTCTTC	CASSSGTSGSFFNEQFF
TRBD1	TRBV7-9	TRBJ2-7	few	TGTGCCAGCAGCCTGCCGGACAGGGAAAACTCCTACGAGCAGTACTTC	CASSLPDRENSYEQYF
TRBD1	TRBV13	TRBJ2-7	.	TGTGCCAGCAGCTTTCAAACTAGGACAGGGAAGTACGAGCAGTACTTC	CASSFQTRTGKYEQYF
.	TRBV27	TRBJ2-1	few	TGTGCCAGCAGTTTAAGGGTCGGGGCCCTATACAATGAGCAGTTCTTC	CASSLRVGALYNEQFF
TRBD1	TRBV11-3	TRBJ2-1	few	TGTGCCAGCAGCTTACAAGGACAGGGGCTCTACAATGAGCAGTTCTTC	CASSLQGQGLYNEQFF
TRBD1	TRBV5-1	TRBJ1-4	.	TGCGCCAGCAGCTTGGGCCACAGGGGGGTCGACGTCGTCGAAAAACTGTTTTTT	CASSLGHRGVDVVEKLFF
TRBD1	TRBV20-1	TRBJ2-7	many	TGCAGTGCTAGCCAGGGGGCAGTAGAGCAGTACTTC	CSASQGAVEQYF
TRBD1	TRBV20-1	TRBJ2-1	.	TGCAGTGCTAGAGCGCAGGGGGTTAACAATGAGCAGTTCTTC	CSARAQGVNNEQFF
TRBD1	TRBV7-8	TRBJ2-7	.	TGTGCCAGCACCAGACAGGGGCAAACCTACGAGCAGTACTTC	CASTRQGQTYEQYF
TRBD2	TRBV6-6	TRBJ2-3	.	TGTGCCAGCAGGGCGCCGGGACTAGCGGTCACAGATACGCAGTATTTT	CASRAPGLAVTDTQYF
TRBD2	TRBV6-2/TRBV6-3	TRBJ2-7	.	TGTGCCAGCAGGAAATTAGCGGGAGGGCCTTCGGAGCAGTACTTC	CASRKLAGGPSEQYF
.	TRBV29-1	TRBJ2-2	few	TGCAGCGTTGGTAGAGGGACAACGAACACCGGGGAGCTGTTTTTT	CSVGRGTTNTGELFF
TRBD1	TRBV29-1	TRBJ2-3	many	TGCAGCACGGACAGGGACGGAGATACGCAGTATTTT	CSTDRDGDTQYF
TRBD2	TRBV24-1	TRBJ2-1	few	TGTGCCACCAGTGACCTAACTAGCGGCCTTTACAATGAGCAGTTCTTC	CATSDLTSGLYNEQFF
.	TRBV2	TRBJ2-1	few	TGTGCCAGCAGGACTAGATCCAATGAGCAGTTCTTC	CASRTRSNEQFF
TRBD1	TRBV5-1	TRBJ1-1	.	TGCGCCAGCAGCCCGGTGACAGGGACCATGGTCACTGAAGCTTTCTTT	CASSPVTGTMVTEAFF
.	TRBV3-1	TRBJ1-2	few	TGTGCCAGCAGCCAAGTGCCTAGTGGCTACACCTTC	CASSQVPSGYTF
TRBD1	TRBV6-1	TRBJ1-2	.	TGTGCCAGCAGCCAACCGGGACAGGGGGTTGGGGGCTACACCTTC	CASSQPGQGVGGYTF
.	TRBV4-1	TRBJ2-7	.	TGCGCCAGCAGCCATATCAACAGAGTTGGGAACGAGCAGTACTTC	CASSHINRVGNEQYF
TRBD2	TRBV4-1	TRBJ2-4	.	TGCGCCAGCAGCCTGGGGACTAGCGGGACCGCAGGAAACATTCAGTACTTC	CASSLGTSGTAGNIQYF
.	TRBV7-9	TRBJ1-4	few	TGTGCCAGCAGCCAGGAGATTGGAGTAGAACTGTTTTTT	CASSQEIGVELFF
.	TRBV10-3	TRBJ1-2	many	TGTGCCATCAGCGCGGAGAACTATGGCTACACCTTC	CAISAENYGYTF
.	TRBV20-1	TRBJ1-2	few	TGCAGTGGCGCCGGGCCCGGGATGGCTAACTATGGCTACACCTTC	CSGAGPGMANYGYTF
TRBD1	TRBV6-2/TRBV6-3	TRBJ2-2	.	TGTGCCAGCAGCGTGACAGGGCTGAACACCGGGGAGCTGTTTTTT	CASSVTGLNTGELFF
TRBD1	TRBV7-9	TRBJ2-5	.	TGTGCCGGCGGACAGGGCCAAGAGACCCAGTACTTC	CAGGQGQETQYF
TRBD2	TRBV10-2	TRBJ2-5	.	TGCGCCACCCAGCCGGGGCGGGGGGGTCCTCTCCAGTACTTC	CATQPGRGGPLQYF
TRBD1	TRBV12-3/TRBV12-4	TRBJ1-6	few	TGTGCCAGCAGCGACGAAACAGGGGGCTATAATTCACCCCTCCACTTT	CASSDETGGYNSPLHF
.	TRBV20-1	TRBJ2-1	.	TGCAGTGCTAGAGACGCTAGCACGACCTACAATGAGCAGTTCTTC	CSARDASTTYNEQFF
TRBD2	TRBV5-1	TRBJ2-5	.	TGCGCCAGCAGCTTGGTTGGTCTAGCGGGAGAAGATGGGACCCAGTACTTC	CASSLVGLAGEDGTQYF
TRBD2	TRBV20-1	TRBJ2-1	.	TGCAGTGCCGGGAGCCCTAGCGGGATAGATGAGCGGTTCTTC	CSAGSPSGIDERFF
.	TRBV6-1	TRBJ1-2	few	TGTGCCAGCAATTCAGTGGCTGGCGGCTACACCTTC	CASNSVAGGYTF
.	TRBV27	TRBJ1-1	.	TGTGCCAGCAGTTTCGCAGGGGCTCGGGACACTGAAGCTTTCTTT	CASSFAGARDTEAFF
.	TRBV9	TRBJ2-3	few	TGTGCCAGCAGCCCGTACGCGGCCCCCGGGGCCGCAGATACGCAGTATTTT	CASSPYAAPGAADTQYF